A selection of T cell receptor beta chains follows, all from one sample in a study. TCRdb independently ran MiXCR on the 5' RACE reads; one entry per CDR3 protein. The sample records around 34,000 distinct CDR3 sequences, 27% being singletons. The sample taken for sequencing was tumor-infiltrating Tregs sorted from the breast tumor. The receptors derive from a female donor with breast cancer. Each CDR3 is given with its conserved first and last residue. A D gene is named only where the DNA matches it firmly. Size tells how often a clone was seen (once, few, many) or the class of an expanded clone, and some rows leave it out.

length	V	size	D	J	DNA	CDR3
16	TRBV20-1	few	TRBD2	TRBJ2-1	TGCAGTGCTTTTAAGGCGGGAGGTTTCTTTTACAATGAGCAGTTCTTC	CSAFKAGGFFYNEQFF
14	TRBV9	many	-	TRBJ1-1	TGTGCCAGCAGCGCGGGGGGGCGCAGAACTGAAGCTTTCTTT	CASSAGGRRTEAFF
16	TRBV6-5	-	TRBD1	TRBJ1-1	TGTGCCAGCAGCCCCGGGACAGGGAAGTCTTACACTGAAGCTTTCTTT	CASSPGTGKSYTEAFF
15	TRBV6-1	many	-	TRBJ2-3	TGTGCCAGCAGTGAAGCGTGGGAGAGCACAGATACGCAGTATTTT	CASSEAWESTDTQYF
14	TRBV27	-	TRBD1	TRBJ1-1	TGTGCCAGCGCTAAGGACAGGCAGAACACTGAAGCTTTCTTT	CASAKDRQNTEAFF
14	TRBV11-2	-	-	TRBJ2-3	TGTGCCAGCAGCCTTGGTAGGGGACCAGATACGCAGTATTTT	CASSLGRGPDTQYF
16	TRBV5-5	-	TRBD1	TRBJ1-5	TGTGCCAGCAGCTGGTACCCGGGACAGGGGAATCAGCCCCAGCATTTT	CASSWYPGQGNQPQHF
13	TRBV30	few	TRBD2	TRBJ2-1	TGTGCCTGGGCGACTAGCGTATACAATGAGCAGTTCTTC	CAWATSVYNEQFF
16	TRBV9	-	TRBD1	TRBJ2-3	TGTGCCAGCACCCTTACAGGGAGTGCAGGGGGCGATGAGCAGTATTTT	CASTLTGSAGGDEQYF
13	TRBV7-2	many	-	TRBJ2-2	TGTGCCAGCAGGTTGACTAGCACCGGGGAGCTGTTTTTT	CASRLTSTGELFF
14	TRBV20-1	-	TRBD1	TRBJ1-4	TGCAGTGCTAACTCCGGGACAGATAATGAAAAACTGTTTTTT	CSANSGTDNEKLFF
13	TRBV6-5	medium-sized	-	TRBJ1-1	TGTGCCAGCAGCCCCTCCCGGGGCACTGAAGCTTTCTTT	CASSPSRGTEAFF
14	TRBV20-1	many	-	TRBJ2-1	TGCAGTGCTAGAGAACAGGAAACCTACAATGAGCAGTTCTTC	CSAREQETYNEQFF
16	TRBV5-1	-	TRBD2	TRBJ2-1	TGCGCCAGCAGCCATAATGGACTAGCCCCTCACAATGAGCAGTTCTTC	CASSHNGLAPHNEQFF
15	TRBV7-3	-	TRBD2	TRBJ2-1	TGTGCCAGCAGCTTAGCTAGCGGGGAGAACAATGAGCGGTTCTTC	CASSLASGENNERFF
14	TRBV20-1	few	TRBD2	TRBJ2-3	TGCAGTGCTAGACTAGCGGGAGGCTCAGATACGCAGTATTTT	CSARLAGGSDTQYF
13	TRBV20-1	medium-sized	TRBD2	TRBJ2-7	TGCAGTGCTAGGCTAGCGGCCCAATACGAGCAGTACTTC	CSARLAAQYEQYF
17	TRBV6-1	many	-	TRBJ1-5	TGTGCCAGCAGTGCCCGACCAGCCCAGTCTTCGAATCAGCCCCAGCATTTT	CASSARPAQSSNQPQHF
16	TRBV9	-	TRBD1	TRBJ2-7	TGTGCCAGCAGCGTAGGGTCCGGGACAGGGTTTTACGAGCAGTACTTC	CASSVGSGTGFYEQYF
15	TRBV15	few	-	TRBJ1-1	TGTGCCACCAGCATCAGGGACTTCGGAGGTACTGAAGCTTTCTTT	CATSIRDFGGTEAFF
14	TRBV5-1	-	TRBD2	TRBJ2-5	TGCGCCAGCAGCAGCGCTAGCGGGACAGAGACCCAGTACTTC	CASSSASGTETQYF
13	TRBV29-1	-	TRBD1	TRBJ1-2	TGCAGCGTAGGGACAGGCACTAACTATGGCTACACCTTC	CSVGTGTNYGYTF
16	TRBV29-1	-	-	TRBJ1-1	TGCAACGTTGGCCGACAGGTGTTGAATCGGGGCACTGAAGCTTTCTTT	CNVGRQVLNRGTEAFF
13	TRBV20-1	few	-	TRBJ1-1	TGCAGTGCTACCTCCCGGAAGAACACTGAAGCTTTCTTT	CSATSRKNTEAFF
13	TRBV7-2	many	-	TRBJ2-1	TGTGCCAGCAGCCAAGGGCCGCACAATGAGCAGTTCTTC	CASSQGPHNEQFF
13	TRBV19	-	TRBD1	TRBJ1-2	TGTGCCAGCGGGGACAGGGGTGACTATGGCTACACCTTC	CASGDRGDYGYTF
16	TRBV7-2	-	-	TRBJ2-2	TGTGCCAGCAGCGCAAGACTAGAACGGAACACCGGGGAGCTGTTTTTT	CASSARLERNTGELFF
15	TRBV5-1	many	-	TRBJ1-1	TGCGCCAGCAGCTTGGGCGGGACATCGAACACTGAAGCTTTCTTT	CASSLGGTSNTEAFF
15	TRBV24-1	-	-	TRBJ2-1	TGTGCCACCAGTGATTTGGGCCCCGGGGGCGCTGGGCAGTTCTTC	CATSDLGPGGAGQFF
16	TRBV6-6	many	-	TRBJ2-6	TGTGCCAGCAGTTACTCCGGAAACTCTGGGGCCAACGTCCTGACTTTC	CASSYSGNSGANVLTF
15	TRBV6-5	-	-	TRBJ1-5	TGTGCCAGCCGGTGGGACCTCTATAGCAATCAGCCCCAGCATTTT	CASRWDLYSNQPQHF
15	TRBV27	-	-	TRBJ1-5	TGTGCCAGCAGTTTGGTCGGGATGGGCAATCAGCCCCAGCATTTT	CASSLVGMGNQPQHF
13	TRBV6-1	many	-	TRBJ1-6	TGTGCCAGCGTTGGAGCCTCAGGGTCACCCCTCCACTTT	CASVGASGSPLHF
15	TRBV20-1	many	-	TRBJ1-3	TGCAGTGCTAGAGGGGGGACCACGGCGGGAAACACCATATATTTT	CSARGGTTAGNTIYF
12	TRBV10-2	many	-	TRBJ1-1	TGCGCCAGCAGTGAGGGTGGGACTGAAGCTTTCTTT	CASSEGGTEAFF
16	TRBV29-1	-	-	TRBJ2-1	TGCAGCGTTGGAGGGCTAGCGAGAGAGAGGTACAATGAGCAGTTCTTC	CSVGGLARERYNEQFF
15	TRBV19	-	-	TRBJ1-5	TGTGCCAGCCAGGGCGGGGGCAACGACAATCAGCCCCAGCATTTT	CASQGGGNDNQPQHF
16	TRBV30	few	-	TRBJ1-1	TGTGCCTGGACCTTTGGGACGGGGCCTATGAACACTGAAGCTTTCTTT	CAWTFGTGPMNTEAFF
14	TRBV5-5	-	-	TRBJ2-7	TGTGCCAGCAGCTCCGACAGGTTTCGAGGCGAGCAGTACTTC	CASSSDRFRGEQYF
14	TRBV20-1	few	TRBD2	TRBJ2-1	TGCAGTGCTAGAGACAGACTAGCGGTTAATGAGCAGTTCTTC	CSARDRLAVNEQFF
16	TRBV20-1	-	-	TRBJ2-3	TGCAGTGCTATTGGGGACTTTGTAGGAATCGCAGATACGCAGTATTTT	CSAIGDFVGIADTQYF
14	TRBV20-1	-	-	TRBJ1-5	TGCAGTGCTAGGCCCCCGGGGGGCAATCAGCCCCAGCATTTT	CSARPPGGNQPQHF
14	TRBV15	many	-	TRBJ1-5	TGTGCCACGTCGGAGGGTAGGGGCAATCAGCCCCAGCATTTT	CATSEGRGNQPQHF
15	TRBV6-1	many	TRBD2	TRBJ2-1	TGTGCCAGCCGGGGGGGAGGGAGGGCCGTCTATGAGCAGTTCTTC	CASRGGGRAVYEQFF
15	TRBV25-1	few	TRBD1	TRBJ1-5	TGTGCCAGCAGCCCAGAACCGGGACAGGGCCAGCCCCAGCATTTT	CASSPEPGQGQPQHF
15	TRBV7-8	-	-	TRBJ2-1	TGTGCCAGCAGAAGGGTACTAGGAACTTTGGATGAGCAGTTCTTC	CASRRVLGTLDEQFF
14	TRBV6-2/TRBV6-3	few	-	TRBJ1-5	TGTGCCAGCACCCGAGACAGTAGCAATCAGCCCCAGCATTTT	CASTRDSSNQPQHF
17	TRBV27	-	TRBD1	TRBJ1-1	TGTGCCAGCAGTTTATATTGGACAGGGCAGTATTACACTGAAGCTTTCTTT	CASSLYWTGQYYTEAFF
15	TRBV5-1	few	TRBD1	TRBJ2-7	TGCGCCAGCAAACTCCAGACAGGGACCTCCTACGAGCAGTACTTC	CASKLQTGTSYEQYF
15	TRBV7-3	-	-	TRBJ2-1	TGTGCCAGCAGCTTAGTGGGAAGCTCCTACAATGAGCAGTTCTTC	CASSLVGSSYNEQFF
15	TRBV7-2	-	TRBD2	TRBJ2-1	TGTGCCAGCAGCTTAGCGGGACTAGCCTACGATGAGCAGTTCTTC	CASSLAGLAYDEQFF
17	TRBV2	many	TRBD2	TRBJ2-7	TGTGCCAGCAGTGAAGCGGGGTATTGGGAGGGGTCCTACGAGCAGTACTTC	CASSEAGYWEGSYEQYF